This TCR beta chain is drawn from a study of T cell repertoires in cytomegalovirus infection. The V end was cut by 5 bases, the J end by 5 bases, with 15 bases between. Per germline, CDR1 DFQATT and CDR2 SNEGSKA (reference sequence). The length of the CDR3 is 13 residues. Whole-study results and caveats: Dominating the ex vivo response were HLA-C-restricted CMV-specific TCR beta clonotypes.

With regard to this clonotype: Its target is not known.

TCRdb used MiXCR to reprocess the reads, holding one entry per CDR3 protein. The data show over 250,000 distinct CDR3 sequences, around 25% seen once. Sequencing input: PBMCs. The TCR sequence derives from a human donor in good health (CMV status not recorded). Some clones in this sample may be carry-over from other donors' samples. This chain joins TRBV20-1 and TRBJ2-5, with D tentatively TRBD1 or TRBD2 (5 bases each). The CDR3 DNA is TGCAGTGCTGGGACCTGGGGGACGGAGACCCAGTACTTC. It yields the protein CSAGTWGTETQYF.